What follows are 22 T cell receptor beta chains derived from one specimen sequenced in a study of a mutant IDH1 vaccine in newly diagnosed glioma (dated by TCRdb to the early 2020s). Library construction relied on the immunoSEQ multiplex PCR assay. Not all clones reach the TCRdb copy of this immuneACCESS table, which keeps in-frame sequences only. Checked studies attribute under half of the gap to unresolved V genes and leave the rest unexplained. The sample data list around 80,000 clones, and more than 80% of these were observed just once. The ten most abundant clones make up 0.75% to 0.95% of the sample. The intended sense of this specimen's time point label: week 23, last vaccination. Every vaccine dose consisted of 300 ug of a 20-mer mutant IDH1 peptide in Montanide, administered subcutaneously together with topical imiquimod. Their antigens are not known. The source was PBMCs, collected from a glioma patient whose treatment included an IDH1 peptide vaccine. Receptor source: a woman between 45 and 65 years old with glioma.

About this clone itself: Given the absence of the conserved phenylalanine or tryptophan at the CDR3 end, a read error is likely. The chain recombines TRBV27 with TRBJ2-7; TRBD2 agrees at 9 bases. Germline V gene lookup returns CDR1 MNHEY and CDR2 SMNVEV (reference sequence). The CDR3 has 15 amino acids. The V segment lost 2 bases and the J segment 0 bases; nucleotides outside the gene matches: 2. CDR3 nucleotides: TGTGCCAGCAGTTTAGAAGCGGGAGGCTCCTACGAGCAGTACCTC. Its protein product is CASSLEAGGSYEQYL.

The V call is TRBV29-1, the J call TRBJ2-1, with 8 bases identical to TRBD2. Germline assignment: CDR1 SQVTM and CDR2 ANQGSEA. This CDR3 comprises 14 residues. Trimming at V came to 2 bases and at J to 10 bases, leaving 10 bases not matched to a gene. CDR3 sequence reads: CSVERSRGGLEQFF. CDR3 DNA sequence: TGCAGCGTTGAAAGGTCCCGGGGGGGGCTAGAGCAGTTCTTC.

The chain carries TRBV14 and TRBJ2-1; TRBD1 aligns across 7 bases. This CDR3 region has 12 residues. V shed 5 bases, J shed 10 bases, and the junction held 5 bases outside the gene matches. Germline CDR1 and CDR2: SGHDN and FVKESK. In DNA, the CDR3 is TGTGCCAGCAGCTACGGGACAGCCGAGCAGTTCTTC. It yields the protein CASSYGTAEQFF.

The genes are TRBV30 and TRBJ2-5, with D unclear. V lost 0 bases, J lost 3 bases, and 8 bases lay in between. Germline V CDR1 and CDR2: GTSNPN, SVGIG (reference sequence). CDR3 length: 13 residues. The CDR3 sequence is CAWSVDFKETQYF. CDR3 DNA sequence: TGTGCCTGGAGTGTAGACTTTAAAGAGACCCAGTACTTC. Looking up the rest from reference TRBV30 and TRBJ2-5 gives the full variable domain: SQTIHQWPATLVQPVGSPLSLECTVEGTSNPNLYWYRQAAGRGLQLLFYSVGIGQISSEVPQNLSASRPQDRQFILSSKKLLLSDSGFYLCAWSVDFKETQYFGPGTRLLVL.

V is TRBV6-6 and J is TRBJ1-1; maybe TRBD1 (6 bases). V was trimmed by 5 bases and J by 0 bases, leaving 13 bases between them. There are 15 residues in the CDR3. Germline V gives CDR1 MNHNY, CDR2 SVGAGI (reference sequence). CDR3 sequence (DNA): TGTGCCAGCAGTCCGTACAGGGCCTTGAACACTGAAGCTTTCTTT. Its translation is CASSPYRALNTEAFF.

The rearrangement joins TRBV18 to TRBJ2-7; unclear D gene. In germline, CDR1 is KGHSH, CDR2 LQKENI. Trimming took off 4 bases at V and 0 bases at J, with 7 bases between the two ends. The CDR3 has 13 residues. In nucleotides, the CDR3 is TGTGCCAGCTCACTGGACCTCTCCTACGAGCAGTACTTC. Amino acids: CASSLDLSYEQYF.

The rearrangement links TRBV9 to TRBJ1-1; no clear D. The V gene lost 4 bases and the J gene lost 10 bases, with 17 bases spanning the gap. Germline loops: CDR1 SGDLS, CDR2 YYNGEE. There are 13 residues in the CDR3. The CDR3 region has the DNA TGTGCCAGCAGCCCGGTCTCGACGGCGGGAGCTTTCTTT. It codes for CASSPVSTAGAFF. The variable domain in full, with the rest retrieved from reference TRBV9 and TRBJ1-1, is DSGVTQTPKHLITATGQRVTLRCSPRSGDLSVYWYQQSLDQGLQFLIQYYNGEERAKGNILERFSAQQFPDLHSELNLSSLELGDSALYFCASSPVSTAGAFFGQGTRLTVV.

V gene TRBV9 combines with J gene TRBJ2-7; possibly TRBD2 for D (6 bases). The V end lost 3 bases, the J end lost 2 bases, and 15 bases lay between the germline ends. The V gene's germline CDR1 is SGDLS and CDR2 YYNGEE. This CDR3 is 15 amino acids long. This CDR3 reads CASSGGGTVTYEQYF. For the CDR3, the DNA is TGTGCCAGCAGCGGCGGAGGGACGGTGACCTACGAGCAGTACTTC.

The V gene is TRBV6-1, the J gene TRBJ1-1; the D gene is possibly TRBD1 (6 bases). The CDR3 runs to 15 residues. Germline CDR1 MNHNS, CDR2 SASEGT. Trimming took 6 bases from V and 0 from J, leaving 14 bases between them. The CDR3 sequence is CASRRGGWLNTEAFF. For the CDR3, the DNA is TGTGCCAGCAGAAGGGGGGGGTGGCTGAACACTGAAGCTTTCTTT.

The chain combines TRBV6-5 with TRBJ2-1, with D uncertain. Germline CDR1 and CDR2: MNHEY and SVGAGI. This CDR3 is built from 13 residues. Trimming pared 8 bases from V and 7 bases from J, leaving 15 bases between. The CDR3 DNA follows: TGTGCCAGCCTCCTCCCTGGGCGGAATGAGCAGTTCTTC. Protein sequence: CASLLPGRNEQFF.

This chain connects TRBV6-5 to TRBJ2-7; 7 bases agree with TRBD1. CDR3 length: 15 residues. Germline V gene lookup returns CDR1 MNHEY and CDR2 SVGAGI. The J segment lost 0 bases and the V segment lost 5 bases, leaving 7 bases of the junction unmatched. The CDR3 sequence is CASSARDRLSYEQYF. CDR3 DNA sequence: TGTGCCAGCAGTGCAAGGGACAGACTCTCCTACGAGCAGTACTTC.

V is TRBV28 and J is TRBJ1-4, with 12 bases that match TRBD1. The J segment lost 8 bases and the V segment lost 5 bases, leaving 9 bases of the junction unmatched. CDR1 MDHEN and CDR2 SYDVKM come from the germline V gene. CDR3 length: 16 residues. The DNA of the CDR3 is TGTGCCAGCAGTCCCCGGGACAGGGGGCCTCGAGAAAAACTGTTTTTT. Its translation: CASSPRDRGPREKLFF.

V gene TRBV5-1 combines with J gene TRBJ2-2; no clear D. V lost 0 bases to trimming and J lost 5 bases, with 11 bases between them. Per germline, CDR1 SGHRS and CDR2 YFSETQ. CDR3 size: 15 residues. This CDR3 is CASSLGTPSTGELFF. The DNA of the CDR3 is TGCGCCAGCAGCTTGGGGACCCCGTCAACCGGGGAGCTGTTTTTT.

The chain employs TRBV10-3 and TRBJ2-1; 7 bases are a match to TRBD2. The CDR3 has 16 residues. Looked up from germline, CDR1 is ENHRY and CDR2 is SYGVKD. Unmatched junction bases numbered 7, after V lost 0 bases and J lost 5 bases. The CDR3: CAISESSSGTHNEQFF. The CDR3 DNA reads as TGTGCCATCAGTGAGTCTTCCAGCGGGACCCACAATGAGCAGTTCTTC.

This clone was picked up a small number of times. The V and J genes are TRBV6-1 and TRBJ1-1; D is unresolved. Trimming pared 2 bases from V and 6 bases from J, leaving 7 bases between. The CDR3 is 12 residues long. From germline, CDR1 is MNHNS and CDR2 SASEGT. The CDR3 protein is CASSESIAEAFF. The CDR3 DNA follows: TGTGCCAGCAGTGAAAGTATCGCTGAAGCTTTCTTT.

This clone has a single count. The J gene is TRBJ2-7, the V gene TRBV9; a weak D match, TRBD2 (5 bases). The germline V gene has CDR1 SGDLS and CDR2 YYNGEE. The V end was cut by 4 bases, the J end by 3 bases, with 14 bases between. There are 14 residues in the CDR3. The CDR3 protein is CASSPGVASYEQYF. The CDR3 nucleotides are TGTGCCAGCAGCCCCGGGGTAGCGAGCTACGAGCAGTACTTC.

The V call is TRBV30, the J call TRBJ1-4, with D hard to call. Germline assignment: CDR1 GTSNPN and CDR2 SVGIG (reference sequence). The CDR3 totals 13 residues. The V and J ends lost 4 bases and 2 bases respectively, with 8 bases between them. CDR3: CAWTGRTNEKLFF. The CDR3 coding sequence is TGTGCCTGGACAGGCCGCACTAATGAAAAACTGTTTTTT.

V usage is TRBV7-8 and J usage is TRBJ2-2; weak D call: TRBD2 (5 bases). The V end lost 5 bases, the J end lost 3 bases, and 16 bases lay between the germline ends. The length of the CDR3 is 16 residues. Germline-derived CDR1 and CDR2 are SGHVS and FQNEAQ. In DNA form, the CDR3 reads TGTGCCAGCAGCGGAACGCGAATCGGGGACACCGGGGAGCTGTTTTTT. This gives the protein CASSGTRIGDTGELFF.

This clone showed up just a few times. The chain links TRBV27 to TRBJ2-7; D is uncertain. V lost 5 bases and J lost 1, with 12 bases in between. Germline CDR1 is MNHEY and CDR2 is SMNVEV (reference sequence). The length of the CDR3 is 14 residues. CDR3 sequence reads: CASSPLSRSYEQYF. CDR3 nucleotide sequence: TGTGCCAGCAGTCCCCTCTCCCGGTCCTACGAGCAGTACTTC.

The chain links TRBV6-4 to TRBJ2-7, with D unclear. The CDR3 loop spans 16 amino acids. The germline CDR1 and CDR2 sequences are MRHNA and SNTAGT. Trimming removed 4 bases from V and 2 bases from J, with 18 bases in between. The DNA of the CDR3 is TGTGCCAGCAGTGGGGCTCTCGGAGTACCCCCCTACGAGCAGTACTTC. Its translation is CASSGALGVPPYEQYF.

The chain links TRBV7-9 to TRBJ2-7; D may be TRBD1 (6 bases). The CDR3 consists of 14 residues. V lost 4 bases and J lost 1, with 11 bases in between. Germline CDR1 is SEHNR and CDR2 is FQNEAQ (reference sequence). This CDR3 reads CASSSPGESYEQYF. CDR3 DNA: TGTGCCAGCAGCTCCCCAGGGGAATCCTACGAGCAGTACTTC.

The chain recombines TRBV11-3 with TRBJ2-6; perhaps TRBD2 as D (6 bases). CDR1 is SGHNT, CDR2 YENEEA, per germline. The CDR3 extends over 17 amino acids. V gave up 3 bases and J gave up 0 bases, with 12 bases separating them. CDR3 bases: TGTGCCAGCAGCTTTGGGGGAGGTGACTCTGGGGCCAACGTCCTGACTTTC. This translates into CASSFGGGDSGANVLTF.